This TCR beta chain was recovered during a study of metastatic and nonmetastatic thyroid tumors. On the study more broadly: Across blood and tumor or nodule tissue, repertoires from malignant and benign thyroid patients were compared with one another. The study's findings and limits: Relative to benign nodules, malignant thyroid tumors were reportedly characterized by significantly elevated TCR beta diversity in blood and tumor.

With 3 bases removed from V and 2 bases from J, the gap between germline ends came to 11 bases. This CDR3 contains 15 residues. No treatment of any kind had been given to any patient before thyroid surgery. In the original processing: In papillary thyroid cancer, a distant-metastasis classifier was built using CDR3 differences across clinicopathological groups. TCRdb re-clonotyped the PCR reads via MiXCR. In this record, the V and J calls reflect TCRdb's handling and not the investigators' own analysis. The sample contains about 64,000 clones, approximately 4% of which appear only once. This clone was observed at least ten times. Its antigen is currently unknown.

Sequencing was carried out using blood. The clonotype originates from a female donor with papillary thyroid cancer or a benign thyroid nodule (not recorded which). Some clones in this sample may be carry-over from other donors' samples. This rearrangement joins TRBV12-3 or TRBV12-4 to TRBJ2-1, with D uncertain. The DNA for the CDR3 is TGTGCCAGCAGTTTTTCGGTAGGCACCTACAATGAGCAGTTCTTC. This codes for CASSFSVGTYNEQFF.